This is a list of T cell receptor beta chains from one sample in a study of T-cell memory formation after mild COVID-19. Each CDR3 protein gets one entry after TCRdb re-called the 5' RACE reads with MiXCR. The table includes tens of thousands of distinct CDR3 sequences, roughly 9.9% detected once. The sample consisted of PBMCs or a T cell subset sorted from them (not recorded which). The receptors come from a man between 18 and 35 years old who had mild COVID-19 (a few samples of this study predate the infection). Cell type and time point are not known. The CDR3 runs from the conserved cysteine through the conserved F or W. The D gene is left open where the match is weak. Clone size is not always given. Where it is, it says once, few, many or a class for expanded clones.

J gene,CDR3 length,clone size,V gene,D gene,CDR3 DNA,CDR3 protein
TRBJ2-7,14,many,TRBV7-2,NA,TGTGCCAGCAATGTAGGGGGGAGCTCCTACGAGCAGTACTTC,CASNVGGSSYEQYF
TRBJ2-1,15,many,TRBV7-9,TRBD2,TGTGCCAGCAGCTTAGGACTAGCGGGGGTCGGTGAGCAGTTCTTC,CASSLGLAGVGEQFF
TRBJ2-5,15,few,TRBV11-2,NA,TGTGCCAGCAGCTTATTGGGCGGGGGCCGCGAGGGTCGATACTTC,CASSLLGGGREGRYF
TRBJ1-1,13,NA,TRBV7-9,TRBD1,TGTGCCAGCAGCGCCCAAGGGGGCGCGAAAGCTTTCTTT,CASSAQGGAKAFF
TRBJ2-6,16,few,TRBV5-4,NA,TGTGCCAGCAGCCAAAAGACAGGCTCTGGGGCCAACGTCCTGACTTTC,CASSQKTGSGANVLTF
TRBJ1-2,13,few,TRBV5-1,NA,TGCGCCAGCAGCTTGTTCGCGGGAGAGGGCTACACCTTC,CASSLFAGEGYTF
TRBJ2-1,17,few,TRBV9,TRBD2,TGTGCCAGCAGCCCTGGGGCGGCTAGCGGGTCTTACAATGAGCAGTTCTTC,CASSPGAASGSYNEQFF
TRBJ1-2,13,NA,TRBV7-2,NA,TGTGCCAGCAGCACCGCTTTTCTATTGGGCTACACCTTC,CASSTAFLLGYTF
TRBJ2-1,15,many,TRBV14,NA,TGTGCCAGCAGCCAGATGGGAAGCTCCTACAATGAGCAGTTCTTC,CASSQMGSSYNEQFF
TRBJ2-2,15,many,TRBV5-1,NA,TGCGCCAGCAGCTTGACCGGCGGGTACACCGGGGAGCTGTTTTTT,CASSLTGGYTGELFF
TRBJ1-5,14,NA,TRBV7-2,TRBD1,TGTGCCAGCAGCCCGGACAGGGGACGTCAGCCCCAGCATTTT,CASSPDRGRQPQHF
TRBJ2-2,14,many,TRBV27,NA,TGTGCCAGCAGTTTCCCCGGGGGCACCGGGGAGCTGTTTTTT,CASSFPGGTGELFF
TRBJ2-2,13,NA,TRBV7-2,NA,TGTGCCAGCAGCAAACCGGTGGTCGGGGAGCTGTTTTTT,CASSKPVVGELFF
TRBJ2-1,14,few,TRBV9,NA,TGTGCCAGCAGCCCCTCCAGTGCCTACAATGAGCAGTTCTTC,CASSPSSAYNEQFF
TRBJ1-4,14,few,TRBV5-1,NA,TGCGCCAGCAGCTCGGGAGCCTATAATGAAAAACTGTTTTTT,CASSSGAYNEKLFF
TRBJ2-5,14,many,TRBV5-1,TRBD1,TGCGCCAGCAGCCAAGGACAGGGAGCAGAGACCCAGTACTTC,CASSQGQGAETQYF
TRBJ2-1,13,NA,TRBV5-1,NA,TGCGCCAGCAGCTTGGCCGTCGGGAATGAGCAGTTCTTC,CASSLAVGNEQFF
TRBJ2-5,17,many,TRBV5-1,TRBD2,TGCGCCAGCAGCGCCGGGACTAGCGGGCGGTTCCAAGAGACCCAGTACTTC,CASSAGTSGRFQETQYF
TRBJ1-1,15,NA,TRBV13,TRBD1,TGTGCCAGCAGCCGAGGGAGTACAGGGGGAACTGAAGCTTTCTTT,CASSRGSTGGTEAFF
TRBJ2-2,12,NA,TRBV20-1,TRBD1,TGCAGTGCTAAACAGGGGATCGGGGAGCTGTTTTTT,CSAKQGIGELFF
TRBJ1-2,14,few,TRBV7-9,TRBD1,TGTGCCAGCAGACTTGAACAGGGGCCCTATGGCTACACCTTC,CASRLEQGPYGYTF